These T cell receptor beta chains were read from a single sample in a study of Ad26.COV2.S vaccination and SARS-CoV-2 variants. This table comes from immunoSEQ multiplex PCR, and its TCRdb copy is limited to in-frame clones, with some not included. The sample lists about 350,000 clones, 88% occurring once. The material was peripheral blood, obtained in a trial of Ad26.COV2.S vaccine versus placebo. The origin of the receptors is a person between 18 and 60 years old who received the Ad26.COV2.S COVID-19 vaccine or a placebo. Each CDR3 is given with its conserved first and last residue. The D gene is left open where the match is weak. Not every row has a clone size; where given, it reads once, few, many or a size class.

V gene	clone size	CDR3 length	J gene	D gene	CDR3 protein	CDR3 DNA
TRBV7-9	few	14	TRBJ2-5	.	CASSLTGRQETQYF	TGTGCCAGCAGCTTAACGGGGAGGCAAGAGACCCAGTACTTC
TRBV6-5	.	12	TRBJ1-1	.	CASRWGVTEAFF	TGTGCCAGCAGATGGGGAGTCACTGAAGCTTTCTTT
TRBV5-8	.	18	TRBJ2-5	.	CASSLRQNLGEPQETQYF	TGTGCCAGCAGCTTGAGACAGAACTTAGGGGAGCCCCAAGAGACCCAGTACTTC
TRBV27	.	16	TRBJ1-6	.	CASSLQSYSYNSPLHF	TGTGCCAGCAGCCTACAGTCTTACTCCTATAATTCACCCCTCCACTTT
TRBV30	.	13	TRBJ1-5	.	CAWGSSLNQPQHF	TGTGCCTGGGGATCCAGTCTAAATCAGCCCCAGCATTTT
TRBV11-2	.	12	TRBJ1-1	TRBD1	CASSLGTGEAFF	TGTGCCAGCAGCTTAGGGACAGGTGAAGCTTTCTTT
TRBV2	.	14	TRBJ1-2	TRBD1	CASRNRGSNYGYTF	TGTGCCAGCAGAAACAGGGGCTCTAACTATGGCTACACCTTC
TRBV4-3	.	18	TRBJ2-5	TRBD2	CASSQEGKVAGAGETQYF	TGCGCCAGCAGCCAAGAGGGGAAAGTAGCGGGAGCAGGAGAGACCCAGTACTTC
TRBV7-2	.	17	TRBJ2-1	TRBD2	CASSLAHWTSGRVEQFF	TGTGCCAGCAGCTTAGCGCATTGGACTAGCGGGAGAGTTGAGCAGTTCTTC
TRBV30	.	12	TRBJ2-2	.	CAWSEPPRELFF	TGTGCCTGGAGTGAACCACCCCGGGAGCTGTTTTTT
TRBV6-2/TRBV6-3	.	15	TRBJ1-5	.	CASTPLRVQGQPQHF	TGTGCCAGCACCCCCCTCCGGGTACAGGGCCAGCCCCAGCATTTT
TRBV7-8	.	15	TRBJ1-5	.	CASSLEGKRNQPQHF	TGTGCCAGCAGCTTAGAAGGGAAGCGCAATCAGCCCCAGCATTTT
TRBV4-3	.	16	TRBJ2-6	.	CASSQDGLGGANVLTF	TGCGCCAGCAGCCAAGATGGCCTTGGTGGGGCCAACGTCCTGACTTTC
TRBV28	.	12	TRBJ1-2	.	CASTYLGNGYTF	TGTGCCAGCACGTATCTCGGGAATGGCTACACCTTC
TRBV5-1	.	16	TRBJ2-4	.	CASSQQGTTWGGIQYF	TGCGCCAGCAGCCAACAGGGAACTACCTGGGGGGGCATTCAGTACTTC
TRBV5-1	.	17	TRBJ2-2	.	CASSLAVGLANTGELFF	TGCGCCAGCAGCTTGGCCGTCGGCCTAGCGAACACCGGGGAGCTGTTTTTT
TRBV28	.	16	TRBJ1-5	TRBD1	CASSLPGTGINQPQHF	TGTGCCAGCAGTTTACCCGGGACAGGGATTAATCAGCCCCAGCATTTT
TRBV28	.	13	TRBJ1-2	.	CASSLGGNYGYTF	TGTGCCAGCAGTTTAGGGGGGAACTATGGCTACACCTTC
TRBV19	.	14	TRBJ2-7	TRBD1	CASSIRTGPYEQYF	TGTGCCAGTAGTATTCGGACAGGTCCCTACGAGCAGTACTTC
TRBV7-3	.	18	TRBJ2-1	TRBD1	CASSLSPVGRGRSSEQFF	TGTGCCAGCAGCTTAAGTCCAGTGGGCAGGGGGCGGTCGAGTGAGCAGTTCTTC
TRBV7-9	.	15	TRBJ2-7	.	CASSLPGSLPYEQYF	TGTGCCAGCAGCCTACCGGGCTCCTTACCCTACGAGCAGTACTTC
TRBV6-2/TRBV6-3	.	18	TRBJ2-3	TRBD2	CASSPRSLTSGGGVTQYF	TGTGCCAGCAGTCCCCGCTCCCTGACTAGCGGGGGCGGCGTCACGCAGTATTTT
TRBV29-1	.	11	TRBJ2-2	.	CSGHWTGELFF	TGCAGCGGGCATTGGACCGGGGAGCTGTTTTTT
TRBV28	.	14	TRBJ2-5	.	CASSKTPSRETQYF	TGTGCCAGCAGTAAGACACCTTCGCGAGAGACCCAGTACTTC
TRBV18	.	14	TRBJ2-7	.	CASSPPGVSYEQYF	TGTGCCAGCTCACCACCGGGGGTCTCCTACGAGCAGTACTTC
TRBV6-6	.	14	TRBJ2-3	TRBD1	CASRGPGQSDTQYF	TGTGCCAGCAGGGGCCCGGGACAGTCAGATACGCAGTATTTT
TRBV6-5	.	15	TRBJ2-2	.	CASSATRQNTGELFF	TGTGCCAGCAGCGCAACTAGGCAGAACACCGGGGAGCTGTTTTTT
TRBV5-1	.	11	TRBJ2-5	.	CASSLRETQYF	TGCGCCAGCAGCTTGCGTGAGACCCAGTACTTC
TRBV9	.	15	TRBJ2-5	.	CASSVGAGLQETQYF	TGTGCCAGCAGCGTTGGGGCGGGCCTACAAGAGACCCAGTACTTC
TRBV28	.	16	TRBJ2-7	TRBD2	CASTATTGLEPYEQYF	TGTGCCAGCACCGCCACGACGGGACTAGAGCCCTACGAGCAGTACTTC